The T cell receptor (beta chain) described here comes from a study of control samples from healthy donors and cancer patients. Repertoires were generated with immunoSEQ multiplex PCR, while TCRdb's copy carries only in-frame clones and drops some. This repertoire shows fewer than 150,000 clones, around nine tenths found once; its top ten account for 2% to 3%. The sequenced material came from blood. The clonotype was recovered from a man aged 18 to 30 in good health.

The CDR3 coding sequence is TGCGCCAGCAGCCAAGATTGGGGCGCATGGGCCAACGTCCTGACTTTC. Amino acid sequence: CASSQDWGAWANVLTF. The V gene is TRBV4-1, the J gene TRBJ2-6; D possibly corresponds to TRBD1 (5 bases). Germline CDR1 and CDR2: MGHRA and YSYEKL. Trimming took off 0 bases at V and 5 bases at J, with 11 bases between the two ends. This CDR3 has 16 amino acids.